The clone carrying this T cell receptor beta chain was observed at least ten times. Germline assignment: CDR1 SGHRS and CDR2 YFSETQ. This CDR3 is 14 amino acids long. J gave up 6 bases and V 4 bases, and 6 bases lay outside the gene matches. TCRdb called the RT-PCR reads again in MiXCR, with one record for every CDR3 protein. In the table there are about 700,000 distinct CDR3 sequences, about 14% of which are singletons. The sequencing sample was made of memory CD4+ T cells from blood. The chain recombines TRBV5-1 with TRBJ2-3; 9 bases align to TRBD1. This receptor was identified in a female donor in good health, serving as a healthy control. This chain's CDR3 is CASSQDRGGDTQYF. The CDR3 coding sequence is TGCGCCAGCAGCCAGGACAGGGGTGGGGATACGCAGTATTTT.